Listed below are T cell receptor beta chains from one sample, sequenced in a study of shared clonotypes between healthy human individuals. Profiled with immunoSEQ multiplex PCR; TCRdb holds only in-frame clones, not every one. The sample holds around 1.4 million clones, 98% to 99% seen once. The sample taken for sequencing was naive CD4+ T cells sorted from blood. The source is a man aged 30-40 years in good health. Both conserved end residues are part of each CDR3. Fields, in order: V gene, clone size, D gene, J gene, CDR3 DNA, CDR3 protein. A D gene is named only where the DNA matches it firmly. Clone size is not always given. Where it is, it says once, few, many or a class for expanded clones.

>TRBV5-8|-|-|TRBJ1-2
TGTGCCAGCACAGACAGATTTAACTATGGCTACACCTTC
CASTDRFNYGYTF
>TRBV5-1|-|TRBD2|TRBJ2-2
TGCGCCAGCAGCTTGTCGGGAGGAACCGGGGAGCTGTTTTTT
CASSLSGGTGELFF
>TRBV7-8|-|-|TRBJ2-2
TGTGCCAGCAGCTTACGCAGGGGTAACACCGGGGAGCTGTTTTTT
CASSLRRGNTGELFF
>TRBV4-3|-|TRBD1|TRBJ2-1
TGCGCCAGCAGCCAACCCCTTAGGGGGCATGAGCAGTTCTTC
CASSQPLRGHEQFF
>TRBV4-1|-|-|TRBJ1-1
TGCGCCAGCAGCCAAGAGGTGGGCCGGGGGGACACTGAAGCTTTCTTT
CASSQEVGRGDTEAFF
>TRBV18|-|-|TRBJ1-4
TGTGCCAGCTCACCAGGCTTGCGAGATGCAACTAATGAAAAACTGTTTTTT
CASSPGLRDATNEKLFF
>TRBV5-1|-|-|TRBJ1-2
TGCGCCAGCAGCTTGGAGCCAGACTATGGCTACACCTTC
CASSLEPDYGYTF
>TRBV11-2|-|-|TRBJ1-2
TGTGCCAGCAGCTTCGACAGGACTAACTATGGCTACACCTTC
CASSFDRTNYGYTF
>TRBV18|-|TRBD2|TRBJ2-7
TGTGCCAGCTCCCCCTCCCGTGGAGCGGGAGACGAGCAGTACTTC
CASSPSRGAGDEQYF
>TRBV5-1|-|TRBD2|TRBJ2-7
TGCGCCAGCAGCCTGGGGACTAGCGGAACCTACGAGCAGTACTTC
CASSLGTSGTYEQYF
>TRBV27|-|TRBD1|TRBJ2-5
TGTGCCAGCAGTTTATATAGTCTTTCGGGGACAGGGGGGTATCAAGAGACCCAGTACTTC
CASSLYSLSGTGGYQETQYF
>TRBV5-1|once|-|TRBJ2-5
TGCGCCAGCAGCTTTGGCTCCGCCCCCCTACAAGAGACCCAGTACTTC
CASSFGSAPLQETQYF
>TRBV5-1|-|TRBD2|TRBJ2-3
TGCGCCAGCAGCTTGCGACTAGCGGGAAGCACAGATACGCAGTATTTT
CASSLRLAGSTDTQYF
>TRBV5-1|-|-|TRBJ2-7
TGCGCCAGCAGCTTGGAACCCCCAAGGCAGTACTTC
CASSLEPPRQYF
>TRBV11-3|-|TRBD2|TRBJ2-3
TGTGCCAGCAGCCCCTCCCCACTAGCGGGAGGGGGAGATACGCAGTATTTT
CASSPSPLAGGGDTQYF
>TRBV21-1|-|-|TRBJ1-6
TGTGCCAGCAGCAAAGTGACAGGGGTTAATTCACCCCTCCACTTT
CASSKVTGVNSPLHF